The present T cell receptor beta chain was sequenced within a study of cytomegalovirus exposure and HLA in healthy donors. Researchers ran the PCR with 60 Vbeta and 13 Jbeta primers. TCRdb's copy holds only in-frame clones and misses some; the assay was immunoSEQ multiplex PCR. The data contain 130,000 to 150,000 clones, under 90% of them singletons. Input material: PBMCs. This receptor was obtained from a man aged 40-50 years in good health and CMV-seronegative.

CDR3 coding DNA: TGTGCCGCAACAGGGTCTGGAAACACCATATATTTT. This translates into CAATGSGNTIYF. The V call is TRBV5-4, the J call TRBJ1-3; possibly TRBD1 for D (6 bases). The CDR3 runs 12 residues. In germline, CDR1 is SGHNT, CDR2 YYREEE (reference sequence). V was pared by 10 bases and J by 1 base, with 9 bases between.